The rows below give T cell receptor beta chains drawn from one sample of a study of tumor-infiltrating lymphocytes in primary liver carcinoma. TCRdb recomputed calls from the multiplex PCR reads with MiXCR, one row per CDR3 protein. Of around 26,000 distinct CDR3 sequences detected, roughly four fifths appear once; the ten largest clones hold 35% to 50%. The sample was liver tumor tissue from sampling region 3. These receptors were taken from a man aged 40-50 years with primary liver carcinoma and hepatitis B virus infection. The conserved cysteine and the conserved F or W are not part of the CDR3 here. D genes are given only for firm matches.

V gene: TRBV25-1; J gene: TRBJ2-3; D gene: NA; CDR3 protein: ASSEGLRSTDMQY
V gene: TRBV6-6; J gene: TRBJ2-5; D gene: NA; CDR3 protein: ASSTPGGPPQETRY
V gene: TRBV4-2; J gene: TRBJ2-7; D gene: TRBD2; CDR3 protein: VRSGKPGLAGGPHEHY
V gene: TRBV10-1; J gene: TRBJ2-7; D gene: NA; CDR3 protein: ASSAGHTVGQY
V gene: TRBV5-4; J gene: TRBJ2-7; D gene: NA; CDR3 protein: ASSLSGFSLDEQY
V gene: TRBV11-2; J gene: TRBJ2-2; D gene: NA; CDR3 protein: VSSLTLGWANTGEQF
V gene: TRBV11-1; J gene: TRBJ2-5; D gene: NA; CDR3 protein: VSSGHVEVEIQY
V gene: TRBV7-9; J gene: TRBJ2-1; D gene: TRBD2; CDR3 protein: ANSSPTSGRGSEQF
V gene: TRBV12-3/TRBV12-4; J gene: TRBJ1-1; D gene: TRBD1; CDR3 protein: ASSKGAGTETF
V gene: TRBV11-2; J gene: TRBJ2-2; D gene: NA; CDR3 protein: ASSFAGSNIGELS
V gene: TRBV11-2; J gene: NA; D gene: NA; CDR3 protein: VSSLDSGQPQY
V gene: TRBV6-2/TRBV6-3; J gene: TRBJ1-1; D gene: NA; CDR3 protein: DSSYTVDRGVI
V gene: TRBV6-6; J gene: TRBJ2-2; D gene: NA; CDR3 protein: ASSATNTGELF
V gene: TRBV11-2; J gene: TRBJ2-5; D gene: NA; CDR3 protein: TSSQIPGEGKEPQY
V gene: TRBV4-3; J gene: TRBJ2-1; D gene: NA; CDR3 protein: TSSQDLGNGSGNEQF
V gene: TRBV4-3; J gene: TRBJ2-7; D gene: NA; CDR3 protein: ASSQDMGKTPYEQY
V gene: TRBV11-2; J gene: TRBJ2-5; D gene: TRBD2; CDR3 protein: VSNQTPGGGKEIQY
V gene: TRBV6-5; J gene: TRBJ1-1; D gene: NA; CDR3 protein: ANSYRGSIEAF
V gene: TRBV6-6; J gene: TRBJ2-7; D gene: NA; CDR3 protein: AGCYSGKPTYEQY
V gene: TRBV11-2; J gene: TRBJ2-7; D gene: TRBD1; CDR3 protein: ASSFVAGGQYEQY
V gene: TRBV14; J gene: TRBJ2-1; D gene: NA; CDR3 protein: ASSQDRWCPYNEQF
V gene: TRBV10-3; J gene: TRBJ2-7; D gene: NA; CDR3 protein: TISGVQNLYEQY
V gene: TRBV11-2; J gene: TRBJ2-5; D gene: NA; CDR3 protein: AGNLVLEKTQY
V gene: TRBV29-1; J gene: TRBJ2-2; D gene: NA; CDR3 protein: SAPSGSSNTGGLF
V gene: TRBV11-2; J gene: TRBJ1-4; D gene: NA; CDR3 protein: ASSLDGSADEKLF
V gene: TRBV5-8; J gene: TRBJ2-1; D gene: TRBD2; CDR3 protein: ASSLGLAGVKNEQF
V gene: TRBV6-6; J gene: TRBJ2-7; D gene: NA; CDR3 protein: ASSCPEANEQY
V gene: TRBV4-1; J gene: TRBJ2-1; D gene: TRBD1; CDR3 protein: TSSLGQGAVGEQF
V gene: TRBV6-2/TRBV6-3; J gene: TRBJ2-2; D gene: NA; CDR3 protein: ASQYTGEPF
V gene: TRBV29-1; J gene: TRBJ2-3; D gene: NA; CDR3 protein: SVGQEGDTQY